Described below is a single T cell receptor (beta chain) sequence and its context. The CDR3 is 13 amino acids. The V end lost 1 base, the J end lost 12 bases, and 13 bases lay between the germline ends. The germline CDR1 and CDR2 sequences are MDHEN and SYDVKM. 13 Jbeta primers and 60 Vbeta primers were used for the PCR. Some clones are missing from TCRdb's copy, which holds only in-frame ones; the method was immunoSEQ multiplex PCR. The sample contains approximately 99,000 clones, 73% of which appear only once. These data are taken from a study of cytomegalovirus exposure and HLA in healthy donors. The chain carries TRBV28 and TRBJ2-1, with D hard to call. The receptor's source is a man in his forties or fifties in good health and CMV-seronegative. The specimen sequenced was PBMCs. The chain's CDR3 is CASSLLGRSRQFF. CDR3 nucleotides: TGTGCCAGCAGTTTATTGGGCAGGTCAAGGCAGTTCTTC.